One sample yielded the 25 T cell receptor beta chains listed below, sequenced in a study of shared clonotypes between healthy human individuals (TCRdb year 2020). Library preparation was by the immunoSEQ multiplex PCR assay. TCRdb took over this immuneACCESS table, retaining in-frame rearrangements with V and J assigned. Such tables are incomplete; in checked studies, under half of the missing clones stem from an unresolved V gene, and the remainder is unexplained. Within this sample are 1.6 million or so clones, with roughly 96% of them counted one time only. Clones ranked in the top ten supply roughly 1.2% of the sample. The material sequenced was naive CD4+ T cells sorted from blood. What the cell subset or site label conveys for this sample: CD45RA+ positively selected. All receptors derive from a man in his thirties or forties in good health.

The chain joins TRBV15 to TRBJ1-4; D is unresolved. The CDR3 runs 13 residues. V lost 0 bases and J lost 11, with 10 bases in between. Germline CDR1 is LNHNV and CDR2 is YYDKDF (reference sequence). The CDR3 nucleotides read TGTGCCACCAGCAGAGAAAAAGTTGGTAAACTGTTTTTT. It yields the protein CATSREKVGKLFF.

The chain recombines TRBV5-5 with TRBJ1-1; D might be TRBD1 (5 bases). Germline loops: CDR1 SGHKS, CDR2 YYEKEE (reference sequence). This CDR3 has 14 amino acids. V was shortened by 0 bases and J by 1 base, with 7 bases between the two germline ends. The CDR3 sequence: CASSLGTRNTEAFF. In nucleotides, the CDR3 is TGTGCCAGCAGCTTGGGGACACGGAACACTGAAGCTTTCTTT.

This chain's CDR3 is CASSLVQKGDPLRTEAFF. The CDR3 DNA reads TGTGCCAGCAGCTTAGTGCAAAAAGGGGACCCCCTGAGGACTGAAGCTTTCTTT. This sequence joins TRBV7-9 and TRBJ1-1; perhaps TRBD1 as D (5 bases). The V and J ends lost 1 base and 5 bases respectively, with 23 bases between them. Germline V gives CDR1 SEHNR, CDR2 FQNEAQ (reference sequence). The CDR3 length is 18 residues.

The V and J genes are TRBV6-1 and TRBJ2-7; no clear D. CDR3 length: 15 amino acids. Trimming cost V 3 bases and J 3 bases, with 15 bases left between them. Germline V gene lookup returns CDR1 MNHNS and CDR2 SASEGT. CDR3 sequence reads: CASSDIRTHNYEQYF. CDR3 in DNA: TGTGCCAGCAGTGACATCAGGACCCATAACTACGAGCAGTACTTC.

The chain combines TRBV5-4 with TRBJ1-1, with 7 positions matching TRBD1. CDR1 is SGHNT and CDR2 is YYREEE in the germline V gene (reference sequence). The trim removed 4 bases at V and 1 base at J, leaving 7 bases unmatched. The CDR3 is made up of 15 amino acids. In DNA form, the CDR3 reads TGTGCCAGCAGCCCCAGACAGGGAACGAACACTGAAGCTTTCTTT. It encodes CASSPRQGTNTEAFF.

This clone was seen more than once but under ten times. V usage is TRBV29-1 and J usage is TRBJ2-2; D is unclear. The V end lost 3 bases, the J end lost 7 bases, and 6 bases lay between the germline ends. There are 11 residues in the CDR3. CDR1 and CDR2 (germline): SQVTM, ANQGSEA. The CDR3 here is CSVDTGGELFF. The CDR3 DNA is TGCAGCGTTGACACTGGCGGGGAGCTGTTTTTT.

The chain joins TRBV10-3 to TRBJ2-7, with D possibly matching TRBD2 (6 bases). The length of the CDR3 is 13 residues. V was clipped by 0 bases and J by 7 bases, with 10 bases between them. The germline V gene has CDR1 ENHRY and CDR2 SYGVKD. CDR3 amino acids: CAISESLAREQYF. The CDR3 nucleotides read TGTGCCATCAGTGAGTCACTAGCAAGGGAGCAGTACTTC.

The rearrangement joins TRBV10-3 to TRBJ2-7, with D perhaps TRBD2 (5 bases). Trimming removed 4 bases from V and 3 bases from J, with 13 bases in between. This CDR3 is 14 amino acids long. Per germline, CDR1 ENHRY and CDR2 SYGVKD. In DNA form, the CDR3 reads TGTGCCATCAGTGTGGCGGGTACGATCTACGAGCAGTACTTC. This gives the protein CAISVAGTIYEQYF.

This chain joins TRBV10-3 and TRBJ2-3; 16 nucleotides line up with TRBD2. Germline assignment: CDR1 ENHRY and CDR2 SYGVKD. With V trimmed by 2 bases and J by 4 bases, 9 bases remained unmatched. This CDR3 is built from 19 residues. DNA of the CDR3: TGTGCCATCAGTGAGCCCCCGGGACTAGCGGGAGGGTCGGCAGATACGCAGTATTTT. It yields the protein CAISEPPGLAGGSADTQYF.

V gene TRBV25-1 combines with J gene TRBJ2-1; maybe TRBD2 (6 bases). The CDR3 length is 18 residues. The V end was cut by 2 bases, the J end by 5 bases, with 22 bases between. Looked up from germline, CDR1 is MGHDK and CDR2 is SYGVNS. This CDR3 reads CASSEALGLPPEDNEQFF. CDR3 in DNA: TGTGCCAGCAGTGAAGCCTTAGGACTACCCCCGGAGGACAATGAGCAGTTCTTC.

This clone was found a few times. At one boundary the junction diverges from the germline segment, which might be a read error. This sample also contains other DNA sequences that code for the same CDR3. The chain uses TRBV2 and TRBJ2-5; D not resolved. In germline, CDR1 is SNHLY, CDR2 FYNNEI. The CDR3 runs 10 residues. In nucleotides, the CDR3 is TGTGCCAGCAGGGAAGAGACCCAGTACTTC. Its protein is CASREETQYF.

This chain links TRBV15 with TRBJ2-5; D gene unclear. Germline assignment: CDR1 LNHNV and CDR2 YYDKDF (reference sequence). The length of the CDR3 is 15 residues. Trimming left V 9 bases short and J 0 bases short, with 17 bases between. The CDR3 coding sequence is TGTGCCACTAGGCCTCGACCACCGTACCAAGAGACCCAGTACTTC. Its protein is CATRPRPPYQETQYF.

To note about this clone: The same CDR3 arises from other DNA sequences in this sample as well. The J gene is TRBJ1-5, the V gene TRBV6-1; 9 positions agree with TRBD1. The length of the CDR3 is 15 residues. V lost 3 bases to trimming and J lost 2 bases; unmatched junction nucleotides: 2. CDR1 and CDR2 from the germline V gene are MNHNS and SASEGT. The CDR3 nucleotides are TGTGCCAGCAGTGAGGGACAGGGACGCAATCAGCCCCAGCATTTT. This sequence encodes CASSEGQGRNQPQHF.

The chain couples TRBV5-4 to TRBJ2-5, with 8 bases fitting TRBD2. This CDR3 spans 14 amino acids. The ends lost 4 bases at V and 5 bases at J; junction bases unmatched: 7. Germline V CDR1 and CDR2: SGHNT, YYREEE (reference sequence). Here the CDR3 reads CASSPGGGEETQYF. For the CDR3, the DNA is TGTGCCAGCAGCCCGGGGGGGGGCGAGGAGACCCAGTACTTC. Full variable domain (rest looked up from reference TRBV5-4 and TRBJ2-5): ETGVTQSPTHLIKTRGQQVTLRCSSQSGHNTVSWYQQALGQGPQFIFQYYREEENGRGNFPPRFSGLQFPNYSSELNVNALELDDSALYLCASSPGGGEETQYFGPGTRLLVL.

This clone was recorded once. The chain recombines TRBV5-1 with TRBJ2-5; 8 bases are shared with TRBD2. CDR3 length: 14 amino acids. Unmatched junction bases numbered 12, after V lost 4 bases and J lost 10 bases. The V gene's germline CDR1 is SGHRS and CDR2 YFSETQ. CDR3 protein: CASSNTGTSGDQYF. The CDR3 nucleotides are TGCGCCAGCAGCAACACCGGGACTAGTGGAGACCAGTACTTC.

Remarks on this clone: This CDR3 is also generated by other DNA sequences in the sample. The chain combines TRBV9 with TRBJ2-7; D might be TRBD1 or TRBD2, each matching 7 bases. Germline lookup yields CDR1 SGDLS and CDR2 YYNGEE. Trimming shortened V by 0 bases and J by 4 bases, and 11 bases separated the two germline ends. The CDR3 consists of 14 residues. The CDR3 loop reads CASSVGQGGYEQYF. CDR3 bases: TGTGCCAGCAGCGTAGGGCAGGGGGGGTACGAGCAGTACTTC.

This clone has only one observation. The V call is TRBV7-2, the J call TRBJ1-1, with 7 bases that match TRBD1. Germline V CDR1 and CDR2: SGHTA, FQGNSA. V lost 5 bases, J lost 0 bases, and 6 bases stayed unmatched. The CDR3 consists of 15 residues. The CDR3 bases are TGTGCCAGCAGCCCCCGACAGGGAATGAACACTGAAGCTTTCTTT. Translated: CASSPRQGMNTEAFF.

The CDR3: CASSTQETSLRNEQFF. CDR3 coding DNA: TGCGCCAGCAGCACCCAGGAGACATCCTTGCGGAATGAGCAGTTCTTC. The chain joins TRBV5-1 to TRBJ2-1; D is uncertain. CDR1 is SGHRS, CDR2 YFSETQ, per germline. Trimming removed 4 bases from V and 7 bases from J, with 21 bases in between. The CDR3 sequence is 16 residues long.

As concerns this clone: Additional DNA sequences in this sample encode the identical CDR3. V is TRBV18 and J is TRBJ2-7; TRBD2 might be the D (6 bases). Germline V CDR1 and CDR2: KGHSH, LQKENI. The CDR3 covers 12 residues. V lost 3 bases, J lost 4 bases, and 7 bases lay in between. CDR3 loop: CASSPEGYEQYF. CDR3 nucleotide sequence: TGTGCCAGCTCACCGGAGGGATACGAGCAGTACTTC.

The chain recombines TRBV15 with TRBJ1-1; 7 nucleotides agree with TRBD1. CDR1 is LNHNV and CDR2 is YYDKDF in the germline V gene (reference sequence). The V segment lost 8 bases and the J segment 1 base; nucleotides outside the gene matches: 7. The CDR3 consists of 14 residues. CDR3 DNA sequence: TGTGCCACCGGAACAGGGGAGAGGAACACTGAAGCTTTCTTT. The encoded protein is CATGTGERNTEAFF.

The chain joins TRBV7-9 to TRBJ2-7; 11 bases map to TRBD1. V lost 8 bases to trimming and J lost 2 bases; unmatched junction nucleotides: 17. Germline V gene lookup returns CDR1 SEHNR and CDR2 FQNEAQ (reference sequence). The CDR3 has 18 residues. The CDR3 is CASLISSMGQGDTYEQYF. CDR3 bases: TGTGCCAGCCTCATATCGTCCATGGGACAGGGGGATACCTACGAGCAGTACTTC.

The chain is built from TRBV5-5 and TRBJ2-3, with unresolved D. The V gene's germline CDR1 is SGHKS and CDR2 YYEKEE (reference sequence). The CDR3 covers 16 residues. V was pared by 0 bases and J by 3 bases, with 14 bases between. CDR3 nucleotides: TGTGCCAGCAGCTTGGCCAAAGGGTATGGGACAGATACGCAGTATTTT. Translating it yields CASSLAKGYGTDTQYF.

Points on this clone: The same CDR3 arises from other DNA sequences in this sample as well. This chain joins TRBV11-3 and TRBJ2-2, with a tentative D call TRBD1 (6 bases). Trimming took off 4 bases at V and 5 bases at J, with 8 bases between the two ends. The length of the CDR3 is 13 residues. Germline assignment: CDR1 SGHNT and CDR2 YENEEA. The CDR3 sequence: CASSSRGTGELFF. CDR3 sequence (DNA): TGTGCCAGCAGCTCCAGGGGAACCGGGGAGCTGTTTTTT.

The chain joins TRBV5-1 to TRBJ2-1; 9 bases fit TRBD2. Germline-derived CDR1 and CDR2 are SGHRS and YFSETQ. V shed 4 bases and J 8 bases; nucleotides not matched to a gene: 10. The CDR3 is made up of 15 amino acids. The CDR3 is CASSAGLAGGDEQFF. Written as DNA, the CDR3 is TGCGCCAGCAGCGCGGGACTAGCCGGAGGGGATGAGCAGTTCTTC.

This clone was seen once. The gene calls are TRBV28 and TRBJ2-1; 11 nucleotides agree with TRBD2. The V gene end was trimmed by 4 bases and the J gene end by 6 bases; junction bases not matched to a gene: 5. The V gene's germline CDR1 is MDHEN and CDR2 SYDVKM. This CDR3 comprises 15 residues. The CDR3 region is CASSSGTSGSNEQFF. The CDR3 coding sequence is TGTGCCAGCAGTTCCGGGACTAGCGGTTCCAATGAGCAGTTCTTC.